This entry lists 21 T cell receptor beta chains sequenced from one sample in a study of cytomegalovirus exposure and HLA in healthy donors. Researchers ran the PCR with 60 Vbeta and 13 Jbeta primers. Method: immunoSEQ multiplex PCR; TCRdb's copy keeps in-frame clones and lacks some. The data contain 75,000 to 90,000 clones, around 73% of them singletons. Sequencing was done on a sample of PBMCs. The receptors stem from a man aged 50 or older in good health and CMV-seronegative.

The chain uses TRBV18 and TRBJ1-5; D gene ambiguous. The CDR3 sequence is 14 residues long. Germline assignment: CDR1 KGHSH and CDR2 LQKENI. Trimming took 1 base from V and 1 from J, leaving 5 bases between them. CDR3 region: CASSPQRSNQPQHF. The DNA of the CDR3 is TGTGCCAGCTCACCACAACGGAGCAATCAGCCCCAGCATTTT.

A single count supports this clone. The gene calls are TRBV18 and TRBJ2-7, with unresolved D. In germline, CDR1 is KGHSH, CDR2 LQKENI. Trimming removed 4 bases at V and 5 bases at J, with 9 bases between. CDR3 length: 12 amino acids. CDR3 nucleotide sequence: TGTGCCAGCTCACTACAGTCCCACGAGCAGTACTTC. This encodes CASSLQSHEQYF.

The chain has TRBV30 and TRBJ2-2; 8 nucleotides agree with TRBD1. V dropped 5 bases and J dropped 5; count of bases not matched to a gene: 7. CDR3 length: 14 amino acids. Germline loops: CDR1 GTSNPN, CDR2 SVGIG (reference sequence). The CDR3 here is CAWETQGATGELFF. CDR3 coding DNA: TGTGCCTGGGAAACGCAGGGGGCGACCGGGGAGCTGTTTTTT. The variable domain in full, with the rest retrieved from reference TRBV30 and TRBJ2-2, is SQTIHQWPATLVQPVGSPLSLECTVEGTSNPNLYWYRQAAGRGLQLLFYSVGIGQISSEVPQNLSASRPQDRQFILSSKKLLLSDSGFYLCAWETQGATGELFFGEGSRLTVL.

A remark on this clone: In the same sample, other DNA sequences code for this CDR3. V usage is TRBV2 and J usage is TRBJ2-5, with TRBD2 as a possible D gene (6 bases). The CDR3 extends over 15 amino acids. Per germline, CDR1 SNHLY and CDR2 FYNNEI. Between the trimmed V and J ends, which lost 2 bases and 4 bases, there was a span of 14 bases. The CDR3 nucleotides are TGTGCCAGCAGTGAACAAGGGACTTCAGTAGAGACCCAGTACTTC. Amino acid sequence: CASSEQGTSVETQYF.

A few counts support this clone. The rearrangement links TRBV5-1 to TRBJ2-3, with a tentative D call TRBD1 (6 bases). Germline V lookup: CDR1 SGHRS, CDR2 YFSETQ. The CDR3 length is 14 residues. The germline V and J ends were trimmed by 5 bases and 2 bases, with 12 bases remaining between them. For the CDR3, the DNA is TGCGCCAGCAGACTCACAGGGAACACAGATACGCAGTATTTT. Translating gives CASRLTGNTDTQYF.

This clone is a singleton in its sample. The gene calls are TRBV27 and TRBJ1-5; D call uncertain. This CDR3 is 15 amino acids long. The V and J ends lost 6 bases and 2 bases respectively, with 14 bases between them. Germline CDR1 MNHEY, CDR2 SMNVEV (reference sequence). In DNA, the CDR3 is TGTGCCAGCAGCCCGTCGGGCGGGGGCAATCAGCCCCAGCATTTT. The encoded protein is CASSPSGGGNQPQHF.

The CDR3 nucleotides read TGTGCCAGCAGCCTGGACAGGGATAGCAATCAGCCCCAGCATTTT. Residues: CASSLDRDSNQPQHF. The chain is built from TRBV6-1 and TRBJ1-5; 8 bases line up with TRBD1. Unmatched junction bases numbered 4, after V lost 6 bases and J lost 0 bases. CDR1 and CDR2 from the germline V gene are MNHNS and SASEGT. The CDR3 loop spans 15 amino acids.

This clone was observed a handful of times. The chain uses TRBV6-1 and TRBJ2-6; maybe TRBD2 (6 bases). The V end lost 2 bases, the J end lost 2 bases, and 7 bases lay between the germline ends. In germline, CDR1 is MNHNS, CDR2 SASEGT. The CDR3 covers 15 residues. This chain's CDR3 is CASSEWGAGANVLTF. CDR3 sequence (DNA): TGTGCCAGCAGTGAATGGGGGGCTGGGGCCAACGTCCTGACTTTC.

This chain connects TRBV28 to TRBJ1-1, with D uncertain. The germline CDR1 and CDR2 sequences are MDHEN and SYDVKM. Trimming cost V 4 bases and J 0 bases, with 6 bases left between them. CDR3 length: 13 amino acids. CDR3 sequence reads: CASSSFMNTEAFF. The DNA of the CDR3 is TGTGCCAGCAGTTCATTCATGAACACTGAAGCTTTCTTT.

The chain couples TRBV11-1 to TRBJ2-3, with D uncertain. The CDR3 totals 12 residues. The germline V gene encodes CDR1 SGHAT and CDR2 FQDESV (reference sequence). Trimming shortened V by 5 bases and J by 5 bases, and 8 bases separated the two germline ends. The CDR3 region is CASSPSRDTQYF. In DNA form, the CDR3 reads TGTGCCAGCAGCCCCTCCAGAGATACGCAGTATTTT. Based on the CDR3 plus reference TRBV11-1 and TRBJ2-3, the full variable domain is EAEVAQSPRYKITEKSQAVAFWCDPISGHATLYWYRQILGQGPELLVQFQDESVVDDSQLPKDRFSAERLKGVDSTLKIQPAELGDSAMYLCASSPSRDTQYFGPGTRLTVL.

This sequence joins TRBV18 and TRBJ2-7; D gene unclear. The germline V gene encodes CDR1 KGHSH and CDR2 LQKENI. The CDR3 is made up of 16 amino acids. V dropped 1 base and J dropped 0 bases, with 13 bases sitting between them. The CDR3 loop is CASSPRGRMSSYEQYF. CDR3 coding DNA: TGTGCCAGCTCACCACGAGGCCGGATGAGCTCCTACGAGCAGTACTTC.

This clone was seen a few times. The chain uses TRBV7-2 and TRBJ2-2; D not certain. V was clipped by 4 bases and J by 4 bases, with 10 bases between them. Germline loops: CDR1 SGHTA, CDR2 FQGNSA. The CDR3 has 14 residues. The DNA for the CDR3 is TGTGCCAGCAGCTCCCCCCGGGTCACCGGGGAGCTGTTTTTT. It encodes CASSSPRVTGELFF.

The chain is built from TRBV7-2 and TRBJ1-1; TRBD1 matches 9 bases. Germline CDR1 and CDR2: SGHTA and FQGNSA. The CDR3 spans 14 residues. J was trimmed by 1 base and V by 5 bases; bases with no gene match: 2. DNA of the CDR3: TGTGCCAGCAGCGAGACAGGGGGGAACACTGAAGCTTTCTTT. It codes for CASSETGGNTEAFF. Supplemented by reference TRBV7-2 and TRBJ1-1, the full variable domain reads GAGVSQSPSNKVTEKGKDVELRCDPISGHTALYWYRQSLGQGLEFLIYFQGNSAPDKSGLPSDRFSAERTGGSVSTLTIQRTQQEDSAVYLCASSETGGNTEAFFGQGTRLTVV.

CDR3 in amino acids: CASSRTDQNTEAFF. The CDR3, as DNA: TGTGCCAGCAGCCGGACAGACCAGAACACTGAAGCTTTCTTT. The chain combines TRBV6-6 with TRBJ1-1; D is perhaps TRBD1 (6 bases). The length of the CDR3 is 14 residues. Trimming removed 6 bases from V and 1 base from J, with 12 bases in between. Germline V lookup: CDR1 MNHNY, CDR2 SVGAGI (reference sequence).

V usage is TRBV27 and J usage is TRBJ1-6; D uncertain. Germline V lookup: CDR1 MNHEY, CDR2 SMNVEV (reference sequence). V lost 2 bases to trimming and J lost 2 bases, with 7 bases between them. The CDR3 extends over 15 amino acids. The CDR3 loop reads CASSLTGTYNSPLHF. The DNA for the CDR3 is TGTGCCAGCAGTTTAACCGGGACCTATAATTCACCCCTCCACTTT.

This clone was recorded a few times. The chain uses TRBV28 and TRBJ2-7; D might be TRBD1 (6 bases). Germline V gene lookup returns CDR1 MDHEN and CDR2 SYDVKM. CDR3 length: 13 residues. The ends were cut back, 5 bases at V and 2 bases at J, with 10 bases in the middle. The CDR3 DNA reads TGTGCCAGCAGTGATCGGGACACCTACGAGCAGTACTTC. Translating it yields CASSDRDTYEQYF. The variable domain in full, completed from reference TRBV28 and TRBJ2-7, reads DVKVTQSSRYLVKRTGEKVFLECVQDMDHENMFWYRQDPGLGLRLIYFSYDVKMKEKGDIPEGYSVSREKKERFSLILESASTNQTSMYLCASSDRDTYEQYFGPGTRLTVT.

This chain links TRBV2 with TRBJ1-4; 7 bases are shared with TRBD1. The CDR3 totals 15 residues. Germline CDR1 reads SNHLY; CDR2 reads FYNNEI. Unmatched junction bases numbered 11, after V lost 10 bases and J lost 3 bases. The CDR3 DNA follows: TGTGCCACAACTTTAACCGGGACAGCTAATGAAAAACTGTTTTTT. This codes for CATTLTGTANEKLFF.

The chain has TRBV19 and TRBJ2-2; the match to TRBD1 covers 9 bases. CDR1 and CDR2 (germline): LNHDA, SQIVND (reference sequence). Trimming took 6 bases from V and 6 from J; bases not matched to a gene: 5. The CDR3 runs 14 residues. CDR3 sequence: CASRLGTGSGELFF. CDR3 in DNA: TGTGCCAGTAGGCTCGGGACAGGGTCCGGGGAGCTGTTTTTT.

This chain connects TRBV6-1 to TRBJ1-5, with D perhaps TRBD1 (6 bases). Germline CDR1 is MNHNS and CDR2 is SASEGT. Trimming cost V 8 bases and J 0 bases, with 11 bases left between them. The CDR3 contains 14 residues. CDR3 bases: TGTGCCAGCCGAGGACAGATTAGCAATCAGCCCCAGCATTTT. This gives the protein CASRGQISNQPQHF.

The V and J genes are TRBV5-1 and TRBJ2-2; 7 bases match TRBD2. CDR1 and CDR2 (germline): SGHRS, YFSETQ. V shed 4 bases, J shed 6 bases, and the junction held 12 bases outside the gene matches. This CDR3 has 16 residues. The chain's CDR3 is CASSVNGLDEAGELFF. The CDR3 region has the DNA TGCGCCAGCAGCGTAAACGGACTAGACGAGGCCGGGGAGCTGTTTTTT.

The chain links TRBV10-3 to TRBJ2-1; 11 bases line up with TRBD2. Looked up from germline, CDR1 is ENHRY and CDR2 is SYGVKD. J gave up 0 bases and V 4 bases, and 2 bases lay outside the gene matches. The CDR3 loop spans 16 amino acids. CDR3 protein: CAISATSGDSYNEQFF. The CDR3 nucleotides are TGTGCCATCAGTGCGACTAGCGGGGACTCCTACAATGAGCAGTTCTTC.